The text below deals with one T cell receptor (beta chain). Its matching antigen is unknown. This entry is derived from a study of post-analysis software for immune sequencing data. Overall study: Relapsing-remitting, secondary progressive and progressive-relapsing multiple sclerosis were all included among the disease courses.

Researchers reported that TCR beta cDNA libraries carried unique molecular identifiers. When about 0.9 to 10 million T cells were used, they gave about 490,000 cDNA molecules. Each CDR3 protein is one row after TCRdb ran MiXCR on the PCR reads. The sample has roughly 800,000 distinct CDR3 sequences; 46% are singletons. Findings and limits, study-wide: Among multiple sclerosis patients, normalized Chao1 diversity was significantly below that of controls. By F measure, samples from a shared preparation batch strongly co-clustered.

The receptor comes from a girl aged 5 to 17 with multiple sclerosis. The sequencing input was blood.

CDR3 DNA: TGTGCCAGCAGCTTTGACAGGACTTTACAGGCAGATACGCAGTATTTT. Its translation is CASSFDRTLQADTQYF. The V gene is TRBV7-8, the J gene TRBJ2-3, with D possibly matching TRBD1 (6 bases). The CDR3 loop spans 16 amino acids. Germline V CDR1 and CDR2: SGHVS, FQNEAQ. Deletions cut 3 bases from V and 4 bases from J, with 17 bases between.